One sample yielded the 2 T cell receptor beta chains listed below, sequenced in a study of Ad26.COV2.S vaccination and SARS-CoV-2 variants. Indicated treatment: approximately 18 received Ad26.COV2.S at low or high dose, single or two shots; several received placebo; per-sample allocation not given. Samples analyzed were those drawn on day 63 after the first vaccine or placebo injection. Clones were sequenced by immunoSEQ multiplex PCR, and TCRdb holds only the in-frame ones, with some missing. The sample shows 360,000 or so clones, around 90% of them seen only once. The material was peripheral blood, obtained in a trial of Ad26.COV2.S vaccine versus placebo. These TCRs come from a person between 18 and 59 years old who received the Ad26.COV2.S COVID-19 vaccine or a placebo.

As regards this clone: Other DNA sequences within the sample encode an identical CDR3. The genes are TRBV30 and TRBJ2-7, with D unclear. V lost 2 bases to trimming and J lost 3 bases, with 5 bases between them. Germline-derived CDR1 and CDR2 are GTSNPN and SVGIG (reference sequence). CDR3 length: 11 amino acids. The chain's CDR3 is CAWSPGYEQYF. The CDR3 DNA is TGTGCCTGGAGTCCGGGCTACGAGCAGTACTTC. Looking up the rest from reference TRBV30 and TRBJ2-7 gives the full variable domain: SQTIHQWPATLVQPVGSPLSLECTVEGTSNPNLYWYRQAAGRGLQLLFYSVGIGQISSEVPQNLSASRPQDRQFILSSKKLLLSDSGFYLCAWSPGYEQYFGPGTRLTVT.

The chain is built from TRBV19 and TRBJ2-1, with 10 bases aligning to TRBD2. The CDR3 length is 14 residues. Germline lookup yields CDR1 LNHDA and CDR2 SQIVND (reference sequence). The trim removed 6 bases at V and 7 bases at J, leaving 6 bases unmatched. As DNA, the CDR3 is TGTGCCAGTAGCGAGCGGGGGGGATGGAATGAGCAGTTCTTC. Protein: CASSERGGWNEQFF.